One sample yielded the 25 T cell receptor beta chains listed below, sequenced in a study of radiation and T cells in renal cell carcinoma. Profiled with immunoSEQ multiplex PCR; TCRdb holds only in-frame clones, not every one. The top ten clones hold just under 9.5% of a sample with about 90,000 clones, around 85% of them seen once. The sample's time point: blood 4 weeks post-SBRT, at nephrectomy. Described treatment: 15 Gy SBRT to primary tumor, nephrectomy 4 weeks later. The material was blood, obtained from a patient whose treatment included radiotherapy and nephrectomy. Receptors originate from a man in his fifties with renal cell carcinoma.

This chain links TRBV7-2 with TRBJ2-3; 9 bases agree with TRBD2. With V trimmed by 0 bases and J by 6 bases, 7 bases remained unmatched. This CDR3 has 16 amino acids. CDR1 and CDR2 from the germline V gene are SGHTA and FQGNSA. The CDR3 DNA sequence: TGTGCCAGCAGCTTAGCGGGGGTAGCGGGGGTGGATACGCAGTATTTT. Protein: CASSLAGVAGVDTQYF.

The chain has TRBV7-8 and TRBJ2-1, with 7 positions matching TRBD1. After removal of 6 bases from V and 4 bases from J, the junction contained 0 bases not matched to a gene. The CDR3 totals 12 residues. CDR1 is SGHVS and CDR2 is FQNEAQ in the germline V gene. The CDR3 region is CASRGQYNEQFF. The CDR3, as DNA: TGTGCCAGCAGGGGACAGTACAATGAGCAGTTCTTC.

CDR3 nucleotides: TGTGCCAGCAGCTTAGGTTCAGGGGATACTGAAGCTTTCTTT. Protein product: CASSLGSGDTEAFF. This chain uses TRBV7-8 with TRBJ1-1; tentatively, D is TRBD1 (6 bases). The germline gives CDR1 SGHVS, CDR2 FQNEAQ. The ends were cut back, 1 base at V and 5 bases at J, with 11 bases in the middle. This CDR3 spans 14 amino acids.

This clone was counted once. The gene calls are TRBV4-1 and TRBJ2-3; TRBD2 matches 14 bases. Germline trimming cut 0 bases from V and 5 bases from J; bases unmatched to any gene: 10. The CDR3 runs 19 residues. Germline lookup yields CDR1 MGHRA and CDR2 YSYEKL. The CDR3: CASSQDQLWGLAGEDTQYF. The CDR3 DNA follows: TGCGCCAGCAGCCAAGATCAATTGTGGGGACTAGCGGGAGAAGATACGCAGTATTTT.

V and J are TRBV1 and TRBJ2-1; the table's D gene call, TRBD2, was not cross checked with the DNA. TRBV1 is recorded as a pseudogene. The CDR3 has 16 amino acids. CDR3 sequence: CTSSGRLAGGSHEQFF. The CDR3 DNA follows: TGCACCAGCAGCGGCCGACTAGCGGGGGGGTCCCATGAGCAGTTCTTC.

The rearrangement uses TRBV7-3 and TRBJ2-3; D is undetermined. CDR1 is SGHTA, CDR2 FQGTGA, per germline. The CDR3 spans 13 residues. V was shortened by 2 bases and J by 3 bases, with 6 bases between the two germline ends. As DNA, the CDR3 is TGTGCCAGCAGCTTAGGAGTGACAGATACGCAGTATTTT. Amino acid sequence: CASSLGVTDTQYF.

This chain links TRBV7-9 with TRBJ2-1; 7 nucleotides match TRBD1. The V gene's germline CDR1 is SEHNR and CDR2 FQNEAQ (reference sequence). This CDR3 contains 17 residues. Losses at the gene ends were 2 bases for V and 2 bases for J; bases not matched to a gene: 9. CDR3 nucleotide sequence: TGTGCCAGCAGCTTATCACCAGGGCAGGGGGCCTACAATGAGCAGTTCTTC. As protein: CASSLSPGQGAYNEQFF.

This clone was detected only once. The chain employs TRBV5-1 and TRBJ1-6, with 10 bases lining up with TRBD1. V lost 2 bases, J lost 8 bases, and 7 bases stayed unmatched. The CDR3 consists of 16 residues. The germline V gene encodes CDR1 SGHRS and CDR2 YFSETQ. The CDR3 nucleotides read TGCGCCAGCAGCTTTGCGGGACAGGGGAGACATTCACCCCTCCACTTT. Its translation is CASSFAGQGRHSPLHF. Looking up the rest from reference TRBV5-1 and TRBJ1-6 gives the full variable domain: KAGVTQTPRYLIKTRGQQVTLSCSPISGHRSVSWYQQTPGQGLQFLFEYFSETQRNKGNFPGRFSGRQFSNSRSEMNVSTLELGDSALYLCASSFAGQGRHSPLHFGNGTRLTVT.

This chain links TRBV18 with TRBJ1-2; TRBD1 matches at 7 bases. V was pared by 2 bases and J by 4 bases, with 4 bases of the junction left unmatched. CDR3 length: 14 residues. Per the germline V gene, CDR1 is KGHSH and CDR2 is LQKENI. The DNA for the CDR3 is TGTGCCAGCTCACCATCAGGGGGGGGCTATGGCTACACCTTC. Translating it yields CASSPSGGGYGYTF.

This clone is a singleton in its sample. V gene TRBV2 combines with J gene TRBJ2-2, with 7 nucleotides matching TRBD2. In germline, CDR1 is SNHLY, CDR2 FYNNEI. CDR3 length: 16 amino acids. V was pared by 6 bases and J by 0 bases, with 7 bases of the junction left unmatched. The CDR3 protein is CASRVGGAANTGELFF. CDR3 DNA sequence: TGTGCCAGCAGAGTGGGAGGGGCCGCGAACACCGGGGAGCTGTTTTTT.

In its sample, this clone was seen a few times. This chain links TRBV30 with TRBJ1-1; D might be TRBD1 (5 bases). V gave up 0 bases and J gave up 1 base, with 6 bases separating them. The CDR3 extends over 13 amino acids. Germline assignment: CDR1 GTSNPN and CDR2 SVGIG (reference sequence). The CDR3 region has the DNA TGTGCCTGGAGTGTACAGGAGAACACTGAAGCTTTCTTT. Its protein is CAWSVQENTEAFF.

The chain links TRBV5-1 to TRBJ2-3; D may match TRBD1 or TRBD2 (6 bases each). Germline CDR1 is SGHRS and CDR2 is YFSETQ. The length of the CDR3 is 16 residues. The V gene lost 4 bases and the J gene lost 0 bases, with 15 bases spanning the gap. As DNA, the CDR3 is TGCGCCAGCAGCCGGATTTGGGGGGCTAGCACAGATACGCAGTATTTT. It yields the protein CASSRIWGASTDTQYF.

The CDR3 DNA sequence: TGCGCCAGCAGCACCGACAGTACTGGAAACACCATATATTTT. It specifies CASSTDSTGNTIYF. V gene TRBV5-1 combines with J gene TRBJ1-3; perhaps TRBD1 as D (5 bases). V lost 4 bases and J lost 2, with 10 bases in between. CDR1 and CDR2 (germline): SGHRS, YFSETQ. The CDR3 sequence is 14 residues long.

This clone was recorded once. The gene calls are TRBV7-2 and TRBJ1-1, with TRBD1 matching over 7 bases. This CDR3 has 14 amino acids. The germline CDR1 and CDR2 sequences are SGHTA and FQGNSA. With V trimmed by 7 bases and J by 2 bases, 7 bases remained unmatched. The CDR3, as DNA: TGTGCCAGCATCCTTGACAGGGCTAACACTGAAGCTTTCTTT. This encodes CASILDRANTEAFF.

The gene calls are TRBV11-3 and TRBJ2-5; unclear D gene. V was pared by 4 bases and J by 1 base, with 7 bases between. The germline gives CDR1 SGHNT, CDR2 YENEEA. The CDR3 contains 13 residues. This chain's CDR3 is CASSSGSQETQYF. The CDR3 DNA follows: TGTGCCAGCAGCTCCGGGTCCCAAGAGACCCAGTACTTC.

This chain joins TRBV2 and TRBJ2-3, with D perhaps TRBD1 (6 bases). CDR1 is SNHLY and CDR2 is FYNNEI in the germline V gene. V lost 4 bases and J 2 bases, leaving 16 bases between the germline ends. This CDR3 has 16 amino acids. CDR3 DNA sequence: TGTGCCAGCAGTGCGACAAACAGGGTTGACACAGATACGCAGTATTTT. Amino acid sequence: CASSATNRVDTDTQYF.

The chain has TRBV10-3 and TRBJ1-4, with 8 bases that match TRBD1. Germline values: CDR1 ENHRY, CDR2 SYGVKD. J gave up 5 bases and V 7 bases, and 9 bases lay outside the gene matches. The length of the CDR3 is 15 residues. Here the CDR3 DNA reads TGTGCCATCAAAGTGTCAGGGGGCGGGAATGAAAAACTGTTTTTT. This gives the protein CAIKVSGGGNEKLFF.

The J gene is TRBJ1-3, the V gene TRBV5-1; D remains unclear. CDR1 SGHRS and CDR2 YFSETQ come from the germline V gene. The CDR3 runs to 16 residues. The V end lost 0 bases, the J end lost 0 bases, and 10 bases lay between the germline ends. Here the CDR3 DNA reads TGCGCCAGCAGCTTGGGATACAGAGCCTCTGGAAACACCATATATTTT. Translation gives CASSLGYRASGNTIYF. Variable domain in full (rest from reference TRBV5-1 and TRBJ1-3): KAGVTQTPRYLIKTRGQQVTLSCSPISGHRSVSWYQQTPGQGLQFLFEYFSETQRNKGNFPGRFSGRQFSNSRSEMNVSTLELGDSALYLCASSLGYRASGNTIYFGEGSWLTVV.

This rearrangement joins TRBV5-1 to TRBJ1-5, with a tentative D call TRBD1 (6 bases). The V end lost 5 bases, the J end lost 3 bases, and 12 bases lay between the germline ends. This CDR3 comprises 14 residues. Germline-derived CDR1 and CDR2 are SGHRS and YFSETQ. The CDR3 here is CASSLGQNNQPQHF. The CDR3 nucleotides are TGCGCCAGCAGTCTGGGACAAAACAATCAGCCCCAGCATTTT.

The gene calls are TRBV7-6 and TRBJ1-2; 7 bases match TRBD1. Germline V lookup: CDR1 SGHVS, CDR2 FNYEAQ. V dropped 5 bases and J dropped 4; count of bases not matched to a gene: 22. This CDR3 comprises 19 residues. For the CDR3, the DNA is TGTGCCAGCAGCCGCATGATCTTACAGGGGCCCCAGAGGTTCTATGGCTACACCTTC. It is translated as CASSRMILQGPQRFYGYTF.

Here the CDR3 DNA reads TGTGCCTGGAGTGATGGGAGCTCCTACGAGCAGTACTTC. Translation gives CAWSDGSSYEQYF. The chain combines TRBV30 with TRBJ2-7; D might be TRBD2 (5 bases). This CDR3 spans 13 amino acids. Trimming took off 1 base at V and 0 bases at J, with 7 bases between the two ends. Germline values: CDR1 GTSNPN, CDR2 SVGIG (reference sequence).

J is TRBJ1-5 and V is TRBV2; D perhaps matches TRBD1 (5 bases). This CDR3 comprises 13 residues. Germline V gene lookup returns CDR1 SNHLY and CDR2 FYNNEI. The ends were cut back, 11 bases at V and 2 bases at J, with 13 bases in the middle. Here the CDR3 reads CASGREGNQPQHF. The CDR3 DNA follows: TGTGCCTCGGGCAGGGAGGGCAATCAGCCCCAGCATTTT.

This clone was recorded only once. The chain has TRBV14 and TRBJ2-1; D call uncertain. The CDR3 has 12 residues. The germline V gene encodes CDR1 SGHDN and CDR2 FVKESK. With 6 bases removed from V and 8 bases from J, the gap between germline ends came to 11 bases. The DNA of the CDR3 is TGTGCCAGCAGTCCAATCAATGATGAGCAGTTCTTC. Translating gives CASSPINDEQFF.

This clone has a handful of counts. The chain uses TRBV27 and TRBJ1-2; D remains ambiguous. The V gene lost 5 bases and the J gene lost 8 bases, with 15 bases spanning the gap. Germline V gives CDR1 MNHEY, CDR2 SMNVEV (reference sequence). This CDR3 is built from 13 residues. CDR3 loop: CASSPQDTGGYTF. The CDR3 DNA follows: TGTGCCAGCAGTCCCCAGGATACGGGGGGCTACACCTTC.

The chain uses TRBV18 and TRBJ1-4, with D unresolved. This CDR3 region has 15 residues. Trimming shortened V by 6 bases and J by 0 bases, and 11 bases separated the two germline ends. Germline V lookup: CDR1 KGHSH, CDR2 LQKENI. CDR3 amino acids: CASSIRHTTNEKLFF. As DNA, the CDR3 is TGTGCCAGCTCGATCCGACACACAACTAATGAAAAACTGTTTTTT.